Below are 17 T cell receptor beta chains sequenced from a single sample in a study of shared clonotypes between healthy human individuals. Data came from immunoSEQ multiplex PCR; TCRdb stores just in-frame clones and leaves some out. The sample lists 2.3 million or so clones, approximately 93% occurring once. The sample taken for sequencing was naive CD4+ T cells from PBMCs. Subset here: CD45RA+ positively selected. The receptors originated from a man aged 18 to 35 in good health. Some clones in this sample may be carry-over from other donors' samples.

The genes are TRBV11-2 and TRBJ2-1, with D perhaps TRBD2 (5 bases). V lost 2 bases, J lost 4 bases, and 21 bases lay in between. Looked up from germline, CDR1 is SGHAT and CDR2 is FQNNGV. The length of the CDR3 is 18 residues. Written as DNA, the CDR3 is TGTGCCAGCAGCTTACTCGTAGCGCCTAGAGGACTTTACAATGAGCAGTTCTTC. Its protein is CASSLLVAPRGLYNEQFF.

This chain links TRBV28 with TRBJ1-1; D is uncertain. The CDR3 spans 16 residues. Per germline, CDR1 MDHEN and CDR2 SYDVKM. Trimming cost V 2 bases and J 6 bases, with 19 bases left between them. CDR3 DNA: TGTGCCAGCAGTTTAGGAGGTGGGCGTCTAGGGTCTGAAGCTTTCTTT. It encodes CASSLGGGRLGSEAFF.

The J gene is TRBJ2-3, the V gene TRBV14; no clear D gene. The CDR3 length is 15 residues. The V gene's germline CDR1 is SGHDN and CDR2 FVKESK. The V gene lost 4 bases and the J gene lost 1 base, with 12 bases spanning the gap. CDR3 amino acids: CASSPRLSRTDTQYF. The CDR3 DNA follows: TGTGCCAGCAGCCCGCGGCTGAGCCGCACAGATACGCAGTATTTT.

In its sample, this clone was seen once. The gene calls are TRBV7-9 and TRBJ1-3; D possibly corresponds to TRBD1 (5 bases). The CDR3 is 17 amino acids. CDR1 and CDR2 from the germline V gene are SEHNR and FQNEAQ (reference sequence). V was pared by 5 bases and J by 4 bases, with 21 bases between. The CDR3 here is CASSLGVSGAGGNTIYF. The CDR3 DNA reads TGTGCCAGCAGCCTAGGGGTGTCCGGCGCGGGGGGAAACACCATATATTTT.

V and J are TRBV5-6 and TRBJ1-5; D possibly corresponds to TRBD1 (6 bases). The CDR3 runs 17 residues. V shed 2 bases and J shed 1 base, with 16 bases lying between them. Germline V gene data show CDR1 as SGHDT and CDR2 as YYEEEE. CDR3 in DNA: TGTGCCAGCAGCTTCGTCGGTTTGGGGGCGAGCAATCAGCCCCAGCATTTT. This codes for CASSFVGLGASNQPQHF.

The rearrangement joins TRBV15 to TRBJ2-1, with a tentative D call TRBD2 (6 bases). Trimming removed 2 bases at V and 7 bases at J, with 18 bases between. The germline gives CDR1 LNHNV, CDR2 YYDKDF (reference sequence). The CDR3 runs 16 residues. CDR3 in DNA: TGTGCCACCAGCAGAAACCACCCCGGGGGACGAAATGAGCAGTTCTTC. This translates into CATSRNHPGGRNEQFF.

The rearrangement uses TRBV5-5 and TRBJ2-5; D might be TRBD2 (6 bases). Deletions cut 5 bases from V and 3 bases from J, with 20 bases between. The germline CDR1 and CDR2 sequences are SGHKS and YYEKEE (reference sequence). The CDR3 is made up of 16 amino acids. DNA for the CDR3: TGTGCCAGCAGTTGGACTATCTTCCCCCAAAAAGAGACCCAGTACTTC. It yields the protein CASSWTIFPQKETQYF.

This clone was counted once. The chain carries TRBV6-1 and TRBJ1-4; D ambiguous. This CDR3 is 15 amino acids long. Trimming took off 3 bases at V and 0 bases at J, with 8 bases between the two ends. CDR1 is MNHNS, CDR2 SASEGT, per germline. The CDR3 sequence: CASSDTLSTNEKLFF. In nucleotides, the CDR3 is TGTGCCAGCAGTGACACTCTATCAACTAATGAAAAACTGTTTTTT.

As DNA, the CDR3 is TGTGCCAGCAGCGCACAGGGTGCGGATGAAAAACTGTTTTTT. Protein sequence: CASSAQGADEKLFF. The V and J genes are TRBV7-9 and TRBJ1-4, with TRBD1 as a possible D gene (6 bases). V lost 5 bases and J 6 bases, leaving 13 bases between the germline ends. The CDR3 length is 14 residues. From germline, CDR1 is SEHNR and CDR2 FQNEAQ (reference sequence).

The rearrangement joins TRBV18 to TRBJ1-2; no clear D gene. The CDR3 spans 16 residues. Trimming took 3 bases from V and 5 from J, leaving 19 bases between them. CDR1 KGHSH and CDR2 LQKENI come from the germline V gene. CDR3 region: CASSPILGTLEYGYTF. The CDR3 DNA sequence: TGTGCCAGCTCACCGATCCTTGGCACCTTGGAGTATGGCTACACCTTC. Together with reference TRBV18 and TRBJ1-2, the CDR3 gives the full variable domain: NAGVMQNPRHLVRRRGQEARLRCSPMKGHSHVYWYRQLPEEGLKFMVYLQKENIIDESGMPKERFSAEFPKEGPSILRIQQVVRGDSAAYFCASSPILGTLEYGYTFGSGTRLTVV.

For this clone: This sample includes further DNA sequences coding for the same CDR3. This chain links TRBV5-1 with TRBJ2-5; D gene uncertain. CDR3 length: 13 residues. Per the germline V gene, CDR1 is SGHRS and CDR2 is YFSETQ. V was trimmed by 3 bases and J by 2 bases, leaving 8 bases between them. The CDR3 DNA is TGCGCCAGCAGCTCGGACGGACAAGAGACCCAGTACTTC. Encoded protein: CASSSDGQETQYF.

The genes are TRBV28 and TRBJ2-5; 9 positions agree with TRBD1. Judging by the DNA end, TRBJ2-7 fits better; the J call may be wrong. CDR1 and CDR2 (germline): MDHEN, SYDVKM. The CDR3 is made up of 15 amino acids. The CDR3 reads CASSRDRVRLYEQYF. The DNA of the CDR3 is TGTGCCAGCAGTCGGGACAGGGTTAGGCTCTACGAGCAGTACTTC.

This clone was detected once. V usage is TRBV5-1 and J usage is TRBJ1-1; TRBD1 agrees at 8 bases. CDR1 and CDR2 (germline): SGHRS, YFSETQ. V lost 3 bases and J lost 3; bases outside the gene matches: 7. The CDR3 covers 15 residues. The CDR3 sequence: CASSWDTGGDTEAFF. In nucleotides, the CDR3 is TGCGCCAGCAGCTGGGATACAGGGGGTGACACTGAAGCTTTCTTT.

The chain recombines TRBV5-4 with TRBJ2-7; 10 positions agree with TRBD2. The CDR3 is 16 amino acids. Looked up from germline, CDR1 is SGHNT and CDR2 is YYREEE (reference sequence). Trimming took 4 bases from V and 5 from J; bases not matched to a gene: 12. Here the CDR3 reads CASSQGPSGRVNEQYF. DNA of the CDR3: TGTGCCAGCAGCCAAGGGCCTAGCGGGAGAGTAAACGAGCAGTACTTC.

The chain links TRBV14 to TRBJ2-1; TRBD2 matches 16 bases. Germline V gene sequence: CDR1 SGHDN, CDR2 FVKESK. V dropped 6 bases and J dropped 10; count of bases not matched to a gene: 9. The CDR3 has 16 amino acids. The CDR3 reads CASRVSGTSGRDEQFF. DNA of the CDR3: TGTGCCAGCAGGGTATCCGGGACTAGCGGGAGGGACGAGCAGTTCTTC.

The V and J genes are TRBV6-1 and TRBJ2-5; 7 nucleotides line up with TRBD2. The CDR3 extends over 16 amino acids. Germline V gives CDR1 MNHNS, CDR2 SASEGT. The V gene end was trimmed by 2 bases and the J gene end by 1 base; junction bases not matched to a gene: 7. CDR3 coding DNA: TGTGCCAGCAGTGAACGATTCCTAGCGGCCCAAGAGACCCAGTACTTC. It is translated as CASSERFLAAQETQYF.

This chain connects TRBV30 to TRBJ1-2; D uncertain. The CDR3 has 14 residues. Trimming pared 4 bases from V and 6 bases from J, leaving 18 bases between. CDR1 and CDR2 (germline): GTSNPN, SVGIG (reference sequence). CDR3 sequence reads: CAWTLLTPGDGYTF. The CDR3 bases are TGTGCCTGGACCCTCCTTACCCCGGGCGATGGCTACACCTTC.